These 5 T cell receptor beta chains were sequenced from one sample in a study of beta chain features in type 1 diabetes. Points from the study as a whole: Across all four CD4+ subsets, people with type 1 diabetes showed modestly shorter TCRB CDR3s.

For these receptors, no antigen is known. Expressed TCRB transcripts were sequenced, since all the RNA that had been isolated was reverse transcribed. The data were produced by immunoSEQ multiplex PCR, yet TCRdb's version contains in-frame clones alone and is incomplete. The sample has a few hundred thousand clones, around 22% seen once. Material for sequencing was naive CD4+ T cells from blood. These receptors were taken from a woman aged 25 to 39 with type 1 diabetes.

Details on this clone: Distinct nucleotide sequences in the sample also encode this CDR3. This chain uses TRBV18 with TRBJ1-1; D unclear. Germline loops: CDR1 KGHSH, CDR2 LQKENI. The CDR3 covers 13 residues. Trimming stripped 2 bases from V and 0 bases from J, with 4 bases between. CDR3 sequence (DNA): TGTGCCAGCTCACCAACGGTGAACACTGAAGCTTTCTTT. Translated, it gives CASSPTVNTEAFF.

J is TRBJ2-7 and V is TRBV6-1; 7 bases line up with TRBD2. V dropped 2 bases and J dropped 3; count of bases not matched to a gene: 13. Germline lookup yields CDR1 MNHNS and CDR2 SASEGT. The CDR3 loop spans 17 amino acids. DNA of the CDR3: TGTGCCAGCAGTGAAAGGCCGTGGGAGGGTACGAACTACGAGCAGTACTTC. This sequence encodes CASSERPWEGTNYEQYF.

The chain recombines TRBV2 with TRBJ2-1; D might be TRBD1 (5 bases). V was shortened by 6 bases and J by 0 bases, with 15 bases between the two germline ends. The CDR3 loop spans 16 amino acids. Per germline, CDR1 SNHLY and CDR2 FYNNEI. CDR3 region: CASRSDSFSSYNEQFF. The CDR3 bases are TGTGCCAGCAGATCTGACAGTTTTAGCTCCTACAATGAGCAGTTCTTC.

This chain links TRBV28 with TRBJ2-7; 15 nucleotides line up with TRBD2. After removal of 6 bases from V and 3 bases from J, the junction contained 6 bases not matched to a gene. Germline V lookup: CDR1 MDHEN, CDR2 SYDVKM. This CDR3 has 16 amino acids. The CDR3 region has the DNA TGTGCCAGCAGCTCCCCGGGACTAGCGGGAGGCTACGAGCAGTACTTC. It encodes CASSSPGLAGGYEQYF.

CDR3 coding DNA: TGTGCCAGCAGTTTCCACGACAGGGTAAGAGCTGAAGCTTTCTTT. Translating it yields CASSFHDRVRAEAFF. V usage is TRBV28 and J usage is TRBJ1-1, with 7 bases aligning to TRBD1. CDR3 length: 15 amino acids. Germline CDR1 MDHEN, CDR2 SYDVKM. After removal of 3 bases from V and 6 bases from J, the junction contained 10 bases not matched to a gene.